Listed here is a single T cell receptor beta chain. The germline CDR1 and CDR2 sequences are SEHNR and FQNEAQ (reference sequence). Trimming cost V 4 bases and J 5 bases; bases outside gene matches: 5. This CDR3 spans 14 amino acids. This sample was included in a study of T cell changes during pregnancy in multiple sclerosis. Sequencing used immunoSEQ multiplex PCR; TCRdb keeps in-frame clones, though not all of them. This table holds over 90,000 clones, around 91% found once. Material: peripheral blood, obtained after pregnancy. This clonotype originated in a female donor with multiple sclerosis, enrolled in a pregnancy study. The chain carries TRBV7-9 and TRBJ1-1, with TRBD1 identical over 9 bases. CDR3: CASSSTGGGTEAFF. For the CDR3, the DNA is TGTGCCAGCAGCTCGACAGGGGGGGGAACTGAAGCTTTCTTT.